These 9 T cell receptor beta chains share one sample of origin, sequenced in a study of cytomegalovirus exposure and HLA in healthy donors. TCRdb keeps only in-frame clones here, not all; method: immunoSEQ multiplex PCR. The table records roughly 150,000 clones, about 96% of them present only once. Sequencing input: PBMCs. The receptors come from a woman aged 18 to 35 in good health and CMV-seronegative.

The V call is TRBV7-9, the J call TRBJ2-3; TRBD2 agrees at 9 bases. The CDR3 sequence is 15 residues long. With V trimmed by 2 bases and J by 5 bases, 5 bases remained unmatched. Germline loops: CDR1 SEHNR, CDR2 FQNEAQ (reference sequence). The CDR3 DNA reads TGTGCCAGCAGCTTAACAGCGGGGGGTGAAGATACGCAGTATTTT. It encodes CASSLTAGGEDTQYF.

V gene TRBV7-2 combines with J gene TRBJ2-5; possible D gene TRBD2, 7 bases. Trimming took 5 bases from V and 7 from J, leaving 17 bases between them. This CDR3 spans 14 amino acids. Germline V gene lookup returns CDR1 SGHTA and CDR2 FQGNSA. The CDR3 nucleotides read TGTGCCAGCAGCCTCGGGGGGCTCCCCGGGACCCAGTACTTC. It is translated as CASSLGGLPGTQYF. The entire variable domain, with the rest obtained from reference TRBV7-2 and TRBJ2-5, is as follows: GAGVSQSPSNKVTEKGKDVELRCDPISGHTALYWYRQSLGQGLEFLIYFQGNSAPDKSGLPSDRFSAERTGGSVSTLTIQRTQQEDSAVYLCASSLGGLPGTQYFGPGTRLLVL.

The chain couples TRBV7-8 to TRBJ2-5; D possibly corresponds to TRBD2 (5 bases). CDR3 length equals 12 residues. Germline CDR1 and CDR2: SGHVS and FQNEAQ. Between the trimmed V and J ends, which lost 8 bases and 5 bases, there was a span of 12 bases. Here the CDR3 reads CASHGRRETQYF. The CDR3, as DNA: TGTGCCAGCCACGGGCGGAGGGAGACCCAGTACTTC. The complete variable domain, with remaining parts taken from reference TRBV7-8 and TRBJ2-5, reads GAGVSQSPRYKVAKRGQDVALRCDPISGHVSLFWYQQALGQGPEFLTYFQNEAQLDKSGLPSDRFFAERPEGSVSTLKIQRTQQEDSAVYLCASHGRRETQYFGPGTRLLVL.

The V and J genes are TRBV7-9 and TRBJ1-2; D ambiguous. Germline V gene sequence: CDR1 SEHNR, CDR2 FQNEAQ (reference sequence). V lost 5 bases and J 0 bases, leaving 10 bases between the germline ends. The CDR3 loop spans 14 amino acids. The CDR3 coding sequence is TGTGCCAGCAGCCTCCACGGGGCTAACTATGGCTACACCTTC. It is translated as CASSLHGANYGYTF.

The chain joins TRBV4-2 to TRBJ2-5; 11 bases are shared with TRBD2. This CDR3 spans 17 amino acids. Trimming removed 0 bases from V and 2 bases from J; junction bases left unmatched: 5. Germline V gives CDR1 LGHNA, CDR2 YNFKEQ. This CDR3 is CASSQDRLAGGQETQYF. The CDR3 DNA reads TGTGCCAGCAGCCAAGATAGGCTAGCGGGGGGACAAGAGACCCAGTACTTC.

The chain links TRBV9 to TRBJ1-3; maybe TRBD1 (5 bases). V dropped 0 bases and J dropped 6 bases, with 13 bases sitting between them. CDR3 length: 15 residues. The germline V gene has CDR1 SGDLS and CDR2 YYNGEE. CDR3 nucleotides: TGTGCCAGCAGCGTAGAGGGGCGGATTCCAAACACCATATATTTT. Amino acid sequence: CASSVEGRIPNTIYF. The entire variable domain, with the rest obtained from reference TRBV9 and TRBJ1-3, is as follows: DSGVTQTPKHLITATGQRVTLRCSPRSGDLSVYWYQQSLDQGLQFLIQYYNGEERAKGNILERFSAQQFPDLHSELNLSSLELGDSALYFCASSVEGRIPNTIYFGEGSWLTVV.

The chain uses TRBV4-3 and TRBJ2-7; possible D gene TRBD1, 5 bases. Per the germline V gene, CDR1 is LGHNA and CDR2 is YSLEER. V was cut by 0 bases and J by 4 bases, with 10 bases left in between. This CDR3 has 14 residues. CDR3 nucleotide sequence: TGCGCCAGCAGCCAAGAAACCCAGGGTTACGAGCAGTACTTC. Residues: CASSQETQGYEQYF.

The chain uses TRBV7-6 and TRBJ1-3, with TRBD1 matching 8 bases. Trimming cost V 5 bases and J 0 bases; bases outside gene matches: 6. CDR3 length: 16 amino acids. Germline V gene sequence: CDR1 SGHVS, CDR2 FNYEAQ. CDR3 loop: CASSAGQGGSGNTIYF. For the CDR3, the DNA is TGTGCCAGCAGCGCAGGACAGGGTGGCTCTGGAAACACCATATATTTT.

This chain joins TRBV6-4 and TRBJ2-1, with 9 bases matching TRBD2. V gave up 3 bases and J gave up 9 bases; unmatched junction bases: 9. The CDR3 is made up of 15 amino acids. Germline CDR1 reads MRHNA; CDR2 reads SNTAGT. The CDR3 coding sequence is TGTGCCAGCAGTGAACAGAACTTAGCGGGGGTTGAGCAGTTCTTC. This codes for CASSEQNLAGVEQFF.